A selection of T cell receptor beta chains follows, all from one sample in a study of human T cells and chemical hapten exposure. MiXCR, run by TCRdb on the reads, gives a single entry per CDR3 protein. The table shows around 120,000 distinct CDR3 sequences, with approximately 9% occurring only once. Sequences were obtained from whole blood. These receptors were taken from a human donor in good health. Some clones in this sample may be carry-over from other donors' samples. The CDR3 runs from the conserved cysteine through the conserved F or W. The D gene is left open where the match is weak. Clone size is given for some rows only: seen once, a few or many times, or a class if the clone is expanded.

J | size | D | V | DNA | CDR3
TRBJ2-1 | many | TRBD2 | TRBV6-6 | TGTGCCAGCAGTCCGACTAGCGGGGGTTACAATGAGCAGTTCTTC | CASSPTSGGYNEQFF
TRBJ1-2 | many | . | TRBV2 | TGTGCCAGCAGTGAAGTACAGCCCTTAGGCTATGGCTACACCTTC | CASSEVQPLGYGYTF
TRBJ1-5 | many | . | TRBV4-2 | TGTGCCAGCAGCCAGGCCGAGGGGAATAGCAATCAGCCCCAGCATTTT | CASSQAEGNSNQPQHF
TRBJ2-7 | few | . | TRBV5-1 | TGCGCCAGCAGCTTGGATTTCAGTCCATCCGAGCAGTACTTC | CASSLDFSPSEQYF
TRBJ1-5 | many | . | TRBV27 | TGTGCCAGCAGATCGGGACACCCGAATAGCAATCAGCCCCAGCATTTT | CASRSGHPNSNQPQHF
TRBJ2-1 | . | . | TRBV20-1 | TGCAGTGCTAGGGCCCCCGGTGGTAGCCGCTATGAGCAGTTCTTC | CSARAPGGSRYEQFF
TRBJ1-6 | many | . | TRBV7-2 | TGTGCCAGCAGCATCCAAGGCTCCTATAATTCACCCCTCCACTTT | CASSIQGSYNSPLHF
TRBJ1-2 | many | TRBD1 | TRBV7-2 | TGTGCCAGCAGCTCCAGCCGGTGGACAGGGGGCCAATCCTATGGCTACACCTTC | CASSSSRWTGGQSYGYTF
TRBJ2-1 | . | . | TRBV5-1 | TGCGCCAGCAGCTCCGGGAGCAAGGTGGATGAGCAGTTCTTC | CASSSGSKVDEQFF
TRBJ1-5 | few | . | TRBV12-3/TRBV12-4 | TGTGCCAGCAGTTTGGGGGGGTACGGTCAGCCCCAGCATTTT | CASSLGGYGQPQHF
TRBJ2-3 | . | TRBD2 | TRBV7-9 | TGTGCCAGCAGCCCTGCCACTAGCGCATTCACAGATACGCAGTATTTT | CASSPATSAFTDTQYF
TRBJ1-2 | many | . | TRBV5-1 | TGCGCCAGCAGCCTTGGAAGGGTCTCCCAGGACTATGGCTACACCTTC | CASSLGRVSQDYGYTF
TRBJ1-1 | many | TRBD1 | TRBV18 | TGTGCCAGCTCACCCGGGCAGGGGGTCTCGAACACTGAAGCTTTCTTT | CASSPGQGVSNTEAFF
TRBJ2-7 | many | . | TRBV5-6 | TGTGCCAGCAGCTTGGGGGGCGGAGGAGAGCAGTACTTC | CASSLGGGGEQYF